These 31 T cell receptor beta chains came from one sample sequenced in a study of blood T cell repertoires in COVID-19. The repertoire was sequenced with immunoSEQ multiplex PCR; TCRdb's copy has only in-frame clones and lacks some. The sample lists around 400,000 clones, around nine tenths occurring once. Input material: PBMCs or T cells enriched from blood (not recorded which). The receptors here all came from a woman younger than 30 who had been exposed to COVID-19.

The chain links TRBV28 to TRBJ1-3; 9 positions match TRBD1. This CDR3 region has 16 residues. Losses at the gene ends were 2 bases for V and 1 base for J; bases not matched to a gene: 3. CDR1 and CDR2 (germline): MDHEN, SYDVKM. The chain's CDR3 is CASSLVGQGSGNTIYF. The DNA of the CDR3 is TGTGCCAGCAGTTTAGTGGGACAGGGTTCTGGAAACACCATATATTTT.

The chain couples TRBV27 to TRBJ2-1; perhaps TRBD1 as D (5 bases). The V end was cut by 1 base, the J end by 6 bases, with 7 bases between. The CDR3 sequence is 13 residues long. Per germline, CDR1 MNHEY and CDR2 SMNVEV (reference sequence). The CDR3, as DNA: TGTGCCAGCAGTTTATTAAGGGGCAATGAGCAGTTCTTC. Encoded protein: CASSLLRGNEQFF.

V and J are TRBV27 and TRBJ2-1, with D perhaps TRBD2 (6 bases). This CDR3 comprises 14 residues. The V gene lost 8 bases and the J gene lost 0 bases, with 11 bases spanning the gap. CDR1 is MNHEY, CDR2 SMNVEV, per germline (reference sequence). DNA of the CDR3: TGTGCCAGCGGGACTTTGAGCTCCTACAATGAGCAGTTCTTC. It codes for CASGTLSSYNEQFF.

The chain is built from TRBV5-4 and TRBJ1-2; 7 positions match TRBD1. The CDR3 is 13 amino acids. Trimming took 0 bases from V and 6 from J; bases not matched to a gene: 2. Per germline, CDR1 SGHNT and CDR2 YYREEE (reference sequence). The CDR3 DNA reads TGTGCCAGCAGCTTGGACAGGGGCAATGGCTACACCTTC. This translates into CASSLDRGNGYTF.

This chain uses TRBV12-3 or TRBV12-4 with TRBJ2-7; D is perhaps TRBD2 (6 bases). The germline V and J ends were trimmed by 6 bases and 3 bases, with 6 bases remaining between them. The CDR3 totals 11 residues. This CDR3 reads CASSGSYEQYF. CDR3 nucleotide sequence: TGTGCCAGCAGCGGGAGCTACGAGCAGTACTTC.

This clone was picked up many times. The V and J genes are TRBV9 and TRBJ2-5; 7 bases agree with TRBD1. V lost 0 bases and J lost 2; bases outside the gene matches: 7. This CDR3 has 16 residues. Germline-derived CDR1 and CDR2 are SGDLS and YYNGEE. The CDR3 loop is CASSVVGTELQETQYF. DNA for the CDR3: TGTGCCAGCAGCGTAGTGGGGACAGAGCTACAAGAGACCCAGTACTTC.

This chain uses TRBV5-1 with TRBJ1-1; the match to TRBD1 covers 7 bases. This CDR3 contains 13 residues. CDR1 SGHRS and CDR2 YFSETQ come from the germline V gene. The trim removed 0 bases at V and 6 bases at J, leaving 2 bases unmatched. The CDR3 region is CASSLDRGAEAFF. The CDR3, as DNA: TGCGCCAGCAGCTTGGACAGGGGCGCTGAAGCTTTCTTT.

V usage is TRBV5-1 and J usage is TRBJ2-4; D is perhaps TRBD2 (7 bases). V was pared by 0 bases and J by 8 bases, with 12 bases between. CDR1 is SGHRS and CDR2 is YFSETQ in the germline V gene. The CDR3 runs 14 residues. CDR3 coding DNA: TGCGCCAGCAGCTTGGAAGGGGGGGAAGACATTCAGTACTTC. Protein product: CASSLEGGEDIQYF.

This clone was observed a few times. The chain uses TRBV10-1 and TRBJ2-7; TRBD1 agrees at 7 bases. Trimming took 6 bases from V and 2 from J; bases not matched to a gene: 4. The germline gives CDR1 WNHNN, CDR2 SYGVQD (reference sequence). The CDR3 consists of 13 residues. The CDR3 sequence: CASRGQRPYEQYF. In DNA, the CDR3 is TGCGCCAGCAGGGGACAGAGGCCCTACGAGCAGTACTTC.

The chain employs TRBV4-1 and TRBJ1-4; no clear D. Germline V lookup: CDR1 MGHRA, CDR2 YSYEKL. The CDR3 is 15 amino acids. Trimming took off 4 bases at V and 0 bases at J, with 9 bases between the two ends. The CDR3 sequence is CASSPSSATNEKLFF. CDR3 nucleotide sequence: TGCGCCAGCAGCCCCTCTAGTGCAACTAATGAAAAACTGTTTTTT.

This chain connects TRBV7-2 to TRBJ1-1; D remains ambiguous. The CDR3 contains 13 residues. V was cut by 2 bases and J by 0 bases, with 4 bases left in between. From germline, CDR1 is SGHTA and CDR2 FQGNSA. This CDR3 reads CASSLILNTEAFF. CDR3 coding DNA: TGTGCCAGCAGCTTAATCTTGAACACTGAAGCTTTCTTT.

V gene TRBV24-1 combines with J gene TRBJ1-6; TRBD1 matches 9 bases. The CDR3 consists of 16 residues. Germline CDR1 and CDR2: KGHDR and SFDVKD. V lost 2 bases, J lost 7 bases, and 5 bases stayed unmatched. The CDR3 loop is CATSDYRGQSNSPLHF. The CDR3 coding sequence is TGTGCCACCAGTGATTACAGGGGGCAGTCCAATTCACCCCTCCACTTT.

The chain has TRBV28 and TRBJ1-5; 7 bases align to TRBD1. The CDR3 sequence is 16 residues long. The germline V gene has CDR1 MDHEN and CDR2 SYDVKM. Losses at the gene ends were 4 bases for V and 1 base for J; bases not matched to a gene: 7. The CDR3 DNA reads as TGTGCCAGCAGTTCCCGACAGGGCGTGAGCAATCAGCCCCAGCATTTT. Translating gives CASSSRQGVSNQPQHF.

The CDR3 loop reads CASSVNSNQPQHF. CDR3 sequence (DNA): TGTGCCAGCAGCGTCAATAGCAATCAGCCCCAGCATTTT. The chain combines TRBV9 with TRBJ1-5; D call uncertain. The CDR3 is made up of 13 amino acids. Per the germline V gene, CDR1 is SGDLS and CDR2 is YYNGEE. Trimming removed 2 bases from V and 0 bases from J, with 3 bases in between.

The chain employs TRBV28 and TRBJ2-5; 8 nucleotides agree with TRBD1. With 6 bases clipped from V and 5 bases from J, the junction kept 5 bases outside the gene matches. The CDR3 runs 13 residues. CDR1 and CDR2 (germline): MDHEN, SYDVKM. CDR3 loop: CASSQTGVETQYF. As DNA, the CDR3 is TGTGCCAGCAGCCAGACAGGGGTGGAGACCCAGTACTTC.

V gene TRBV28 combines with J gene TRBJ2-3, with TRBD1 matching over 9 bases. The V segment lost 8 bases and the J segment 1 base; nucleotides outside the gene matches: 7. Germline CDR1 is MDHEN and CDR2 is SYDVKM. CDR3 size: 15 residues. This chain's CDR3 is CASGTGFRGTDTQYF. The CDR3 nucleotides read TGTGCCAGCGGGACAGGGTTTCGGGGCACAGATACGCAGTATTTT. Based on the CDR3 plus reference TRBV28 and TRBJ2-3, the full variable domain is DVKVTQSSRYLVKRTGEKVFLECVQDMDHENMFWYRQDPGLGLRLIYFSYDVKMKEKGDIPEGYSVSREKKERFSLILESASTNQTSMYLCASGTGFRGTDTQYFGPGTRLTVL.

A few counts support this clone. This sequence joins TRBV18 and TRBJ1-3; a possible D gene is TRBD1 (5 bases). V lost 2 bases, J lost 1 base, and 6 bases lay in between. The V gene's germline CDR1 is KGHSH and CDR2 LQKENI. CDR3 length: 14 amino acids. The CDR3 nucleotides are TGTGCCAGCTCACCAGGGGGGTCTGGAAACACCATATATTTT. It codes for CASSPGGSGNTIYF.

This clone was counted a few times. J is TRBJ2-7 and V is TRBV5-5, with 7 bases aligning to TRBD1. Losses at the gene ends were 4 bases for V and 1 base for J; bases not matched to a gene: 11. Germline V CDR1 and CDR2: SGHKS, YYEKEE (reference sequence). The CDR3 is made up of 16 amino acids. This CDR3 reads CASSREQGLGSYEQYF. CDR3 bases: TGTGCCAGCAGCCGGGAACAGGGGCTAGGTTCCTACGAGCAGTACTTC. The complete variable domain, with remaining parts taken from reference TRBV5-5 and TRBJ2-7, reads DAGVTQSPTHLIKTRGQQVTLRCSPISGHKSVSWYQQVLGQGPQFIFQYYEKEERGRGNFPDRFSARQFPNYSSELNVNALLLGDSALYLCASSREQGLGSYEQYFGPGTRLTVT.

The gene calls are TRBV5-4 and TRBJ2-7; 8 bases fit TRBD2. The length of the CDR3 is 18 residues. CDR1 and CDR2 (germline): SGHNT, YYREEE (reference sequence). The V segment lost 3 bases and the J segment 6 bases; nucleotides outside the gene matches: 20. DNA of the CDR3: TGTGCCAGCAGCTATGTCGGGGCCGGGAGGGCAAAAACCGGCGAGCAGTACTTC. Its protein is CASSYVGAGRAKTGEQYF. Full variable domain (missing parts from reference TRBV5-4 and TRBJ2-7): ETGVTQSPTHLIKTRGQQVTLRCSSQSGHNTVSWYQQALGQGPQFIFQYYREEENGRGNFPPRFSGLQFPNYSSELNVNALELDDSALYLCASSYVGAGRAKTGEQYFGPGTRLTVT.

J is TRBJ1-5 and V is TRBV30; D is possibly TRBD1 (6 bases). Germline V CDR1 and CDR2: GTSNPN, SVGIG (reference sequence). The ends were cut back, 0 bases at V and 3 bases at J, with 21 bases in the middle. This CDR3 is 18 amino acids long. CDR3 region: CAWSVGDRTFGHNQPQHF. In DNA form, the CDR3 reads TGTGCCTGGAGTGTTGGAGACAGGACCTTTGGACACAATCAGCCCCAGCATTTT. Filled out from reference TRBV30 and TRBJ1-5, the complete variable domain reads SQTIHQWPATLVQPVGSPLSLECTVEGTSNPNLYWYRQAAGRGLQLLFYSVGIGQISSEVPQNLSASRPQDRQFILSSKKLLLSDSGFYLCAWSVGDRTFGHNQPQHFGDGTRLSIL.

J is TRBJ2-6 and V is TRBV28; D might be TRBD1 (6 bases). The length of the CDR3 is 16 residues. CDR1 and CDR2 (germline): MDHEN, SYDVKM. Trimming cost V 5 bases and J 0 bases, with 11 bases left between them. The CDR3 sequence is CASSLQGSSGANVLTF. DNA for the CDR3: TGTGCCAGCAGTCTACAGGGTAGCTCTGGGGCCAACGTCCTGACTTTC.

V usage is TRBV5-1 and J usage is TRBJ1-1; 9 bases align to TRBD1. Germline CDR1 and CDR2: SGHRS and YFSETQ. With 1 base clipped from V and 4 bases from J, the junction kept 2 bases outside the gene matches. The CDR3 is 14 residues long. CDR3 in DNA: TGCGCCAGCAGCTTGTGGGACAGGGCCACTGAAGCTTTCTTT. Translating gives CASSLWDRATEAFF.

The chain is built from TRBV27 and TRBJ1-1; tentative D call: TRBD1 (5 bases). This CDR3 has 14 residues. Germline CDR1 MNHEY, CDR2 SMNVEV (reference sequence). V was shortened by 3 bases and J by 5 bases, with 13 bases between the two germline ends. CDR3 bases: TGTGCCAGCAGTTTCCTCGGAGGGGAAACTGAAGCTTTCTTT. It yields the protein CASSFLGGETEAFF.

This clone has just one count. The chain links TRBV7-6 to TRBJ2-7, with D perhaps TRBD2 (6 bases). The CDR3 extends over 14 amino acids. Per germline, CDR1 SGHVS and CDR2 FNYEAQ. V lost 3 bases, J lost 3 bases, and 12 bases lay in between. CDR3: CASSFSGGSYEQYF. CDR3 nucleotide sequence: TGTGCCAGCAGCTTTTCAGGAGGGAGCTACGAGCAGTACTTC.

The chain recombines TRBV15 with TRBJ2-7, with 7 nucleotides matching TRBD1. Losses at the gene ends were 0 bases for V and 2 bases for J; bases not matched to a gene: 4. This CDR3 spans 15 amino acids. Germline V CDR1 and CDR2: LNHNV, YYDKDF (reference sequence). The CDR3 here is CATSRDRQGPYEQYF. CDR3 nucleotide sequence: TGTGCCACCAGCAGAGATCGACAGGGCCCCTACGAGCAGTACTTC.

This chain joins TRBV7-2 and TRBJ2-1, with a possible D match to TRBD2 (5 bases). The germline V gene encodes CDR1 SGHTA and CDR2 FQGNSA. The V end was cut by 5 bases, the J end by 5 bases, with 19 bases between. CDR3 length: 16 residues. This CDR3 reads CASSLHGLGINNEQFF. The DNA for the CDR3 is TGTGCCAGCAGCCTACATGGACTGGGGATCAACAATGAGCAGTTCTTC.

The chain uses TRBV15 and TRBJ1-5; D is undetermined. Trimming removed 1 base from V and 0 bases from J, with 4 bases in between. The CDR3 length is 14 residues. Germline loops: CDR1 LNHNV, CDR2 YYDKDF (reference sequence). CDR3 nucleotides: TGTGCCACCAGCAGAGCTGTTAGCAATCAGCCCCAGCATTTT. It encodes CATSRAVSNQPQHF. The complete variable domain, with remaining parts taken from reference TRBV15 and TRBJ1-5, reads DAMVIQNPRYQVTQFGKPVTLSCSQTLNHNVMYWYQQKSSQAPKLLFHYYDKDFNNEADTPDNFQSRRPNTSFCFLDIRSPGLGDTAMYLCATSRAVSNQPQHFGDGTRLSIL.

This rearrangement joins TRBV28 to TRBJ2-3; TRBD1 agrees at 8 bases. Germline trimming cut 6 bases from V and 2 bases from J; bases unmatched to any gene: 4. This CDR3 has 14 amino acids. Looked up from germline, CDR1 is MDHEN and CDR2 is SYDVKM. CDR3 DNA sequence: TGTGCCAGCAGGCGGACAGGGAACACAGATACGCAGTATTTT. Protein product: CASRRTGNTDTQYF.

The rearrangement joins TRBV28 to TRBJ1-1, with 7 bases matching TRBD1. The V gene's germline CDR1 is MDHEN and CDR2 SYDVKM. The CDR3 is made up of 17 amino acids. V lost 8 bases, J lost 4 bases, and 19 bases stayed unmatched. The CDR3 loop is CASERVTLTGAGTEAFF. Here the CDR3 DNA reads TGTGCCAGCGAGCGGGTAACGCTTACAGGGGCGGGCACTGAAGCTTTCTTT.

This clone was found a few times. The V call is TRBV27, the J call TRBJ1-3; D might be TRBD1 (6 bases). CDR1 MNHEY and CDR2 SMNVEV come from the germline V gene (reference sequence). V was trimmed by 0 bases and J by 4 bases, leaving 10 bases between them. The CDR3 covers 15 residues. The CDR3 here is CASSLSRTVGNTIYF. CDR3 nucleotides: TGTGCCAGCAGTTTATCTCGGACAGTAGGAAACACCATATATTTT.

The gene calls are TRBV18 and TRBJ1-2; maybe TRBD1 (5 bases). The CDR3 extends over 15 amino acids. Germline V lookup: CDR1 KGHSH, CDR2 LQKENI. V was pared by 0 bases and J by 7 bases, with 15 bases between. CDR3 sequence reads: CASSPPGAPKGGYTF. The CDR3 bases are TGTGCCAGCTCACCACCAGGGGCCCCAAAGGGTGGCTACACCTTC.